This T cell receptor (beta chain) was profiled in a study of blood T cell repertoires in COVID-19. Across the whole study: PBMCs, B-cell-depleted T cells, or T cells were the source of the cDNA or gDNA that made up the material.

In the authors' methods: Researchers report that nucleated cell counts were estimated from reference gene primer amplification. Repertoires were generated with immunoSEQ multiplex PCR, while TCRdb's copy carries only in-frame clones and drops some. The DNA gave D and trimming, while V, J and clone size come from that table. The sample comprises approximately 100,000 clones, about 87% of which are singletons, and 4% to 5% rests with the top ten. The CDR3 totals 16 residues. CDR1 and CDR2 from the germline V gene are LGHDT and YNNKEL (reference sequence). The V and J ends lost 2 bases and 5 bases, in that order; junction bases with no gene match: 9.

The chain employs TRBV3-1 (or the pseudogene TRBV3-2) and TRBJ2-7; 10 nucleotides line up with TRBD1. The sample consisted of peripheral blood. The source of this sequence is a human donor with COVID-19, enrolled during active disease. The donor label of this sample is uncertain. The CDR3 nucleotides are TGTGCCAGCAGCCAATTCACCGGGACAGGGGCCGACGAGCAGTACTTC. Encoded protein: CASSQFTGTGADEQYF.